The 21 T cell receptor beta chains in this list originate from one sample, sequenced in a study of blood T cells in healthy people across ages. Together with a sample-barcoded 5' primer, a J-beta primer mix was included in a second PCR lasting roughly 6 to 12 cycles. TCRdb re-called the 5' RACE reads through MiXCR, storing one row per CDR3 protein. Found here are roughly 2 million distinct CDR3 sequences, just under 50% of them singletons; the top ten hold about 2.1%. The sequencing input was blood. The receptor source for this set is a woman aged 40 to 49 in good health.

On this clonotype itself: One end of the junction is discordant with germline, which a read error may explain. The chain couples TRBV2 to TRBJ2-3; no clear D. The length of the CDR3 is 11 residues. Germline-derived CDR1 and CDR2 are SNHLY and FYNNEI. The DNA of the CDR3 is TGTGCCAGCAGATACCATAATACACAGTATTTT. This sequence encodes CASRYHNTQYF.

V and J are TRBV6-2 or TRBV6-3 and TRBJ2-5; no clear D. Germline CDR1 reads MNHEY; CDR2 reads SVGEGT. V dropped 0 bases and J dropped 4 bases, with 15 bases sitting between them. The CDR3 has 16 amino acids. In DNA form, the CDR3 reads TGTGCCAGCAGTTACTCGCGCCCGTCGAAGCGAGAGACCCAGTACTTC. Translation gives CASSYSRPSKRETQYF.

This clonotype was found a few times. A junction end diverges from the germline sequence, so it may reflect a read error. V usage is TRBV14 and J usage is TRBJ2-3; 7 bases align to TRBD1. The V gene's germline CDR1 is SGHDN and CDR2 FVKESK. This CDR3 has 15 residues. The CDR3 coding sequence is TGCGCCAGCAGCCAAGATCTCAGGGGGACAGATACGCAGTATTTT. Translation gives CASSQDLRGTDTQYF.

This clonotype was counted only a few times. The CDR3 DNA reads TGCGCCAGCAGCCAAGATCGGGGTTCCCACGAGCAGTACTTC. Translated: CASSQDRGSHEQYF. This rearrangement joins TRBV4-3 to TRBJ2-7, with D perhaps TRBD2 (5 bases). CDR3 length: 14 residues. Germline V gene lookup returns CDR1 LGHNA and CDR2 YSLEER. V gave up 0 bases and J gave up 5 bases, with 11 bases separating them.

As for this clonotype: One end of the junction varies from germline; a read error may be responsible. This chain uses TRBV28 with TRBJ2-3; D is tentatively TRBD1 or TRBD2 (5 bases each). CDR1 MDHEN and CDR2 SYDVKM come from the germline V gene. This CDR3 region has 15 residues. CDR3 region: CASSTRDGGPDTPYF. For the CDR3, the DNA is TGTGCCAGCAGTACCCGGGACGGCGGTCCGGATACGCCGTATTTT.

This clonotype occurred a few times. The V call is TRBV20-1, the J call TRBJ2-5; D not certain. In germline, CDR1 is DFQATT, CDR2 SNEGSKA (reference sequence). V gave up 3 bases and J gave up 3 bases, with 26 bases separating them. The CDR3 is made up of 18 amino acids. As DNA, the CDR3 is TGCAGTGCTAGTCTTGGTCGGCCGACAACCCGGAGAAAAGAGACCCAGTACTTC. Amino acids: CSASLGRPTTRRKETQYF.

This sequence joins TRBV3-1 and TRBJ2-1; 10 nucleotides line up with TRBD2. The CDR3 runs to 16 residues. Germline assignment: CDR1 LGHDT and CDR2 YNNKEL (reference sequence). The trim removed 6 bases at V and 7 bases at J, leaving 12 bases unmatched. The CDR3 DNA sequence: TGTGCCAGCAGTCTTGTTAGCGGGGGGATATTGAATGAGCAGTTCTTC. As protein: CASSLVSGGILNEQFF.

The chain uses TRBV24-1 and TRBJ2-1, with 11 bases identical to TRBD2. The CDR3 loop spans 17 amino acids. V gave up 4 bases and J gave up 4 bases; unmatched junction bases: 8. Germline CDR1 is KGHDR and CDR2 is SFDVKD. The CDR3 sequence: CATSEVHSGGAYNEQFF. The DNA for the CDR3 is TGTGCCACCAGTGAAGTACATAGCGGGGGGGCATACAATGAGCAGTTCTTC.

This chain joins TRBV4-3 and TRBJ2-3; 9 nucleotides agree with TRBD2. Germline lookup yields CDR1 LGHNA and CDR2 YSLEER. The CDR3 has 16 amino acids. Unmatched junction bases numbered 6, after V lost 4 bases and J lost 1 base. This CDR3 reads CASSPRTSEGTDTQYF. The CDR3 DNA sequence: TGCGCCAGCAGCCCGAGGACTAGCGAGGGCACAGATACGCAGTATTTT.

The genes are TRBV29-1 and TRBJ2-5; D gene ambiguous. Per germline, CDR1 SQVTM and CDR2 ANQGSEA. Trimming stripped 0 bases from V and 1 base from J, with 15 bases between. The CDR3 extends over 16 amino acids. Here the CDR3 reads CSVEDLGSALQETQYF. CDR3 coding DNA: TGCAGCGTTGAAGATCTGGGCAGCGCTCTCCAAGAGACCCAGTACTTC. Full variable domain (missing parts from reference TRBV29-1 and TRBJ2-5): SAVISQKPSRDICQRGTSLTIQCQVDSQVTMMFWYRQQPGQSLTLIATANQGSEATYESGFVIDKFPISRPNLTFSTLTVSNMSPEDSSIYLCSVEDLGSALQETQYFGPGTRLLVL.

This clonotype was seen a handful of times. The chain couples TRBV6-6 to TRBJ2-5; D is perhaps TRBD2 (5 bases). V was cut by 2 bases and J by 4 bases, with 17 bases left in between. This CDR3 has 16 residues. CDR1 and CDR2 (germline): MNHNY, SVGAGI (reference sequence). The CDR3 DNA follows: TGTGCCAGCAGTTACAAGGCGTCTAGAGGAGGAGAGACCCAGTACTTC. Translation: CASSYKASRGGETQYF.

The rearrangement uses TRBV5-1 and TRBJ1-1; D call uncertain. CDR1 and CDR2 from the germline V gene are SGHRS and YFSETQ. V was pared by 5 bases and J by 4 bases, with 12 bases between. The length of the CDR3 is 13 residues. The CDR3 nucleotides read TGCGCCAGCAGGGAAGGTTCCGGCACTGAAGCTTTCTTT. Translated: CASREGSGTEAFF.

A single count supports this clonotype. The chain couples TRBV7-2 to TRBJ1-6; D unresolved. Germline V CDR1 and CDR2: SGHTA, FQGNSA. The CDR3 runs to 16 residues. V lost 2 bases and J 4 bases, leaving 12 bases between the germline ends. The CDR3 DNA sequence: TGTGCCAGCAGCTTATTAGGCGGAGGTTATAATTCACCCCTCCACTTT. Protein: CASSLLGGGYNSPLHF.

The V gene is TRBV6-5, the J gene TRBJ1-5, with 7 bases matching TRBD1. This CDR3 has 15 residues. Trimming at V came to 5 bases and at J to 6 bases, leaving 10 bases not matched to a gene. Germline V lookup: CDR1 MNHEY, CDR2 SVGAGI. The CDR3 is CASSRDRSSSQPQHF. The CDR3 nucleotides read TGTGCCAGCAGTCGGGACAGAAGCTCAAGTCAGCCCCAGCATTTT.

This clonotype has just a few counts. The rearrangement links TRBV7-2 to TRBJ2-6; D is ambiguous. Looked up from germline, CDR1 is SGHTA and CDR2 is FQGNSA. The CDR3 runs 16 residues. V was trimmed by 4 bases and J by 1 base, leaving 11 bases between them. CDR3 sequence reads: CASSYDRVSGANVLTF. CDR3 in DNA: TGTGCCAGCAGCTACGATAGAGTTTCTGGGGCCAACGTCCTGACTTTC.

The V gene is TRBV14, the J gene TRBJ2-6; no reliable D call. Germline CDR1 is SGHDN and CDR2 is FVKESK. There are 17 residues in the CDR3. The V end was cut by 0 bases, the J end by 3 bases, with 12 bases between. CDR3 region: CASSQDLFRGGANVLTF. CDR3 coding DNA: TGTGCCAGCAGCCAAGACTTATTCCGAGGTGGGGCCAACGTCCTGACTTTC.

V is TRBV15 and J is TRBJ2-2; 8 bases agree with TRBD1. The junction had 6 bases not matched to a gene; V was cut back by 8 bases and J by 1 base. The germline CDR1 and CDR2 sequences are LNHNV and YYDKDF (reference sequence). There are 15 residues in the CDR3. CDR3 sequence reads: CATVNGQGNTGELFF. CDR3 bases: TGTGCCACCGTGAACGGACAGGGGAACACCGGGGAGCTGTTTTTT.

This chain links TRBV27 with TRBJ2-7; 8 bases align to TRBD2. The CDR3 spans 15 residues. With 3 bases clipped from V and 3 bases from J, the junction kept 7 bases outside the gene matches. Per germline, CDR1 MNHEY and CDR2 SMNVEV (reference sequence). This CDR3 is CASSLSGLGDYEQYF. Written as DNA, the CDR3 is TGTGCCAGCAGTTTGTCGGGACTAGGAGACTACGAGCAGTACTTC.

V gene TRBV27 combines with J gene TRBJ2-4; possibly TRBD1 or TRBD2 for D (5 bases each). TRBJ2-7 matches the DNA end more closely, so the J call is doubtful. In germline, CDR1 is MNHEY, CDR2 SMNVEV (reference sequence). CDR3 size: 15 residues. CDR3 DNA: TGTGCCAGCAGTTTATTCCCCGGGACGGGCTACGAGCAGTACTTC. Amino acid sequence: CASSLFPGTGYEQYF.

The J gene is TRBJ1-2, the V gene TRBV25-1; TRBD1 agrees at 8 bases. With V trimmed by 6 bases and J by 8 bases, 11 bases remained unmatched. There are 14 residues in the CDR3. Germline CDR1 MGHDK, CDR2 SYGVNS. The CDR3 coding sequence is TGTGCCAGCAGGAATCCGGGACAGGTGTACGGCTACACCTTC. This gives the protein CASRNPGQVYGYTF.

Only a few counts were recorded for this clonotype. The J gene is TRBJ2-5, the V gene TRBV20-1, with TRBD1 matching over 8 bases. The V gene end was trimmed by 2 bases and the J gene end by 4 bases; junction bases not matched to a gene: 9. The CDR3 length is 15 residues. CDR1 DFQATT and CDR2 SNEGSKA come from the germline V gene (reference sequence). The CDR3 DNA reads as TGCAGTGCTAGACCAGGACAGGGCTTGGGAGAGACCCAGTACTTC. Translated, it gives CSARPGQGLGETQYF.